These 13 T cell receptor beta chains originate from one sample sequenced in a study of blood T cell repertoires in COVID-19. Libraries were prepared by immunoSEQ multiplex PCR; TCRdb keeps only in-frame clonotypes and omits some of them. The sample consists of roughly 230,000 clones, around 88% of them appearing once. The specimen sequenced was peripheral blood. Receptors originate from a man aged 35-49 years with active or convalescent COVID-19.

The chain recombines TRBV5-4 with TRBJ1-2, with TRBD1 matching 10 bases. CDR1 SGHNT and CDR2 YYREEE come from the germline V gene (reference sequence). V lost 0 bases and J lost 3; bases outside the gene matches: 5. This CDR3 comprises 16 residues. The CDR3 spells CASSLGQGAYDYGYTF. In DNA form, the CDR3 reads TGTGCCAGCAGCTTGGGACAGGGGGCTTACGACTATGGCTACACCTTC.

The CDR3: CASSRSASPEAFF. In DNA form, the CDR3 reads TGTGCCAGCAGTCGCTCAGCGTCCCCTGAAGCTTTCTTT. The chain has TRBV6-2 or TRBV6-3 and TRBJ1-1; D uncertain. This CDR3 contains 13 residues. From germline, CDR1 is MNHEY and CDR2 SVGEGT. V lost 5 bases, J lost 6 bases, and 13 bases lay in between.

The chain employs TRBV24-1 and TRBJ2-1; tentative D call: TRBD2 (7 bases). V dropped 1 base and J dropped 8 bases, with 14 bases sitting between them. Germline V gene lookup returns CDR1 KGHDR and CDR2 SFDVKD. The CDR3 covers 15 residues. CDR3 nucleotides: TGTGCCACCAGTGATTTACGGGGGGCGGCCCATGAGCAGTTCTTC. This encodes CATSDLRGAAHEQFF.

The chain links TRBV24-1 to TRBJ2-3; 9 bases map to TRBD1. CDR1 is KGHDR and CDR2 is SFDVKD in the germline V gene. The trim removed 9 bases at V and 4 bases at J, leaving 4 bases unmatched. The CDR3 spans 13 residues. CDR3 nucleotides: TGTGCCACCGTGGGACAGGGTGCAGATACGCAGTATTTT. Translated: CATVGQGADTQYF.

V is TRBV6-5 and J is TRBJ1-2; D possibly corresponds to TRBD1 (5 bases). Germline CDR1 reads MNHEY; CDR2 reads SVGAGI. V shed 8 bases and J shed 4 bases, with 8 bases lying between them. The CDR3 spans 11 residues. The CDR3, as DNA: TGTGCCAGCGGGCAGGGCTATGGCTACACCTTC. Protein product: CASGQGYGYTF.

This sequence joins TRBV5-5 and TRBJ1-1; 7 bases align to TRBD1. This CDR3 has 14 residues. The V segment lost 4 bases and the J segment 0 bases; nucleotides outside the gene matches: 3. From germline, CDR1 is SGHKS and CDR2 YYEKEE (reference sequence). CDR3 DNA sequence: TGTGCCAGCAGCCGCGGGACAGTGAACACTGAAGCTTTCTTT. Translation gives CASSRGTVNTEAFF.

This CDR3 reads CASSKGTAGRAHYGYTF. The CDR3 DNA reads TGTGCCAGTAGTAAGGGGACAGCCGGTAGGGCTCACTATGGCTACACCTTC. The gene calls are TRBV19 and TRBJ1-2; TRBD1 matches at 7 bases. Germline CDR1 LNHDA, CDR2 SQIVND (reference sequence). This CDR3 region has 17 residues. V trimming: 4 bases; J trimming: 3 bases; junction bases outside the gene matches: 14.

This chain connects TRBV5-4 to TRBJ2-7; 9 nucleotides align to TRBD2. Per the germline V gene, CDR1 is SGHNT and CDR2 is YYREEE (reference sequence). This CDR3 is 16 amino acids long. V gave up 4 bases and J gave up 6 bases; unmatched junction bases: 14. The CDR3 protein is CASSAPEASGAREQYF. The CDR3 nucleotides are TGTGCCAGCAGCGCCCCCGAGGCTAGCGGGGCTCGCGAGCAGTACTTC.

The J gene is TRBJ1-5, the V gene TRBV15; D unresolved. The V gene's germline CDR1 is LNHNV and CDR2 YYDKDF (reference sequence). The CDR3 extends over 15 amino acids. The V gene lost 0 bases and the J gene lost 7 bases, with 13 bases spanning the gap. In DNA, the CDR3 is TGTGCCACCAGCAGAGATACATCAACCATCCAGCCCCAGCATTTT. It specifies CATSRDTSTIQPQHF.

In its sample, this clone was seen many times. The chain joins TRBV18 to TRBJ2-5; 8 bases agree with TRBD1. Trimming cost V 4 bases and J 7 bases; bases outside gene matches: 8. This CDR3 region has 14 residues. Germline V gives CDR1 KGHSH, CDR2 LQKENI. CDR3 in DNA: TGTGCCAGCTCACAAGGACAGGGAGACGGGACCCAGTACTTC. This codes for CASSQGQGDGTQYF.

On this clone: At one end, the junction sequence differs from germline, possibly due to a read error. Written as DNA, the CDR3 is TGTGTCAGCAGCTTGGGAGGCCCCTCGGCTGGTGAGCAGTTCTTC. Protein: CVSSLGGPSAGEQFF. This rearrangement joins TRBV5-6 to TRBJ2-1; perhaps TRBD2 as D (6 bases). CDR1 is SGHDT and CDR2 is YYEEEE in the germline V gene. The CDR3 totals 15 residues.

The rearrangement links TRBV6-5 to TRBJ1-2, with a tentative D call TRBD1 (5 bases). This CDR3 is built from 14 residues. CDR1 and CDR2 (germline): MNHEY, SVGAGI. Trimming left V 7 bases short and J 3 bases short, with 15 bases between. The CDR3 sequence: CASKRGILDYGYTF. DNA for the CDR3: TGTGCCAGCAAAAGGGGTATTTTAGACTATGGCTACACCTTC.

This rearrangement joins TRBV15 to TRBJ1-3, with 8 bases identical to TRBD1. With 0 bases clipped from V and 0 bases from J, the junction kept 4 bases outside the gene matches. This CDR3 has 17 amino acids. Germline V gene sequence: CDR1 LNHNV, CDR2 YYDKDF (reference sequence). The CDR3 loop is CATSRDKTGASGNTIYF. The CDR3 DNA is TGTGCCACCAGCAGAGATAAGACAGGGGCCTCTGGAAACACCATATATTTT.